This TCR beta chain originates from a study of technical replicates of blood from a handful of donors. The CDR3 contains 15 residues. Trimming cost V 5 bases and J 1 base; bases outside gene matches: 3. Per the germline V gene, CDR1 is SGHDT and CDR2 is YYEEEE. Method: immunoSEQ multiplex PCR; TCRdb's copy keeps in-frame clones and lacks some. Among fewer than 85,000 clones, roughly 96% were seen once, and the ten largest hold about 0.3%. Sample: T cells isolated from PBMCs. This TCR came from a human donor in good health. The J gene is TRBJ2-3, the V gene TRBV5-6; 11 positions match TRBD2. DNA for the CDR3: TGTGCCAGCAGTGATAGCGGGAGGGGCACAGATACGCAGTATTTT. Its protein is CASSDSGRGTDTQYF.